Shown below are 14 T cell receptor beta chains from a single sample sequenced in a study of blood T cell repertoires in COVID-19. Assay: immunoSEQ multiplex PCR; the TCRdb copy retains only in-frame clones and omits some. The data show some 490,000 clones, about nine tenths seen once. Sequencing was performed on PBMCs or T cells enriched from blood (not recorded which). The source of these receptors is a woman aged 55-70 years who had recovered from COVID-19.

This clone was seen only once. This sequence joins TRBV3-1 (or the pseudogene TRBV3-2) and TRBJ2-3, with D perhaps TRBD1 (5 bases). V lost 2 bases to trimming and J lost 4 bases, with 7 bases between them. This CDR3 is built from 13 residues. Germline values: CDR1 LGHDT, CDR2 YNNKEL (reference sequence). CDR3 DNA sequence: TGTGCCAGCAGCCAACAGGGCCCAGATACGCAGTATTTT. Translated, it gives CASSQQGPDTQYF.

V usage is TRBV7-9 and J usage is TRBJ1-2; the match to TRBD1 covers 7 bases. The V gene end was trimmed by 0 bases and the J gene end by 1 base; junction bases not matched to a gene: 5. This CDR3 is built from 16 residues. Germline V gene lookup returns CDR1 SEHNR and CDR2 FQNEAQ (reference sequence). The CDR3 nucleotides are TGTGCCAGCAGCTTAGCCGGGACAGCTGTTAACTATGGCTACACCTTC. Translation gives CASSLAGTAVNYGYTF.

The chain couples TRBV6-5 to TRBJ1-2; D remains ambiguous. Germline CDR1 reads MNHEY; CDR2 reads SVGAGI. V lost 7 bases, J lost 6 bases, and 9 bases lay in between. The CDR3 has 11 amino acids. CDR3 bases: TGTGCCAGCAAGGGAGAGAATGGCTACACCTTC. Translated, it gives CASKGENGYTF.

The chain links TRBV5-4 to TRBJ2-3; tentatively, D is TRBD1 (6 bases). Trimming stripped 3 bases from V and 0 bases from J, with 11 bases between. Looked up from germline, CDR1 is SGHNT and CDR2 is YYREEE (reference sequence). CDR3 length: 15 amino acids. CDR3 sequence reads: CASSSDRQSTDTQYF. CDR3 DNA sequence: TGTGCCAGCAGCTCCGACAGGCAAAGCACAGATACGCAGTATTTT.

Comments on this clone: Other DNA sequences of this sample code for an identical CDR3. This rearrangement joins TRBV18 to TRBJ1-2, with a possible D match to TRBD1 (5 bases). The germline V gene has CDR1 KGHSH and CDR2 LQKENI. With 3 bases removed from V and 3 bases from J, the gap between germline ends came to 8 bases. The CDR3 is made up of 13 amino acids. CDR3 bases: TGTGCCAGCTCACCGTCACAGGACTATGGCTACACCTTC. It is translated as CASSPSQDYGYTF.

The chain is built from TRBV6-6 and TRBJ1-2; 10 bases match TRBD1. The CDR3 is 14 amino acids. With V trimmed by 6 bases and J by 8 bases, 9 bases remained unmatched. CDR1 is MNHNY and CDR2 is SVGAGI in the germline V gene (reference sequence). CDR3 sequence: CASSATGGRAGYTF. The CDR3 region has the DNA TGTGCCAGCAGCGCGACAGGGGGCAGGGCGGGCTACACCTTC.

For the CDR3, the DNA is TGCGCCAGCGGACAGGGGGGTAGCACAGATACGCAGTATTTT. Protein sequence: CASGQGGSTDTQYF. V gene TRBV10-1 combines with J gene TRBJ2-3; 10 nucleotides agree with TRBD1. The length of the CDR3 is 14 residues. V dropped 8 bases and J dropped 0; count of bases not matched to a gene: 2. Germline V gene sequence: CDR1 WNHNN, CDR2 SYGVQD (reference sequence).

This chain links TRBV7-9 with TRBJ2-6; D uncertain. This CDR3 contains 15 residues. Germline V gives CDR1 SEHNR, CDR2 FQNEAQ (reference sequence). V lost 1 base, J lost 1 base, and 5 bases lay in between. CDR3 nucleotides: TGTGCCAGCAGCTTAGTCCAGTCTGGGGCCAACGTCCTGACTTTC. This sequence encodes CASSLVQSGANVLTF.

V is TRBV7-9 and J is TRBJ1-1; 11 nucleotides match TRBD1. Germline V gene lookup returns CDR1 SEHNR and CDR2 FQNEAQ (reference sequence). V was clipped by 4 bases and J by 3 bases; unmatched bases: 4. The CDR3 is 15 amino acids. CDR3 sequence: CASSSGDRGDTEAFF. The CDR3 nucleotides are TGTGCCAGCAGCTCGGGGGACAGGGGGGACACTGAAGCTTTCTTT.

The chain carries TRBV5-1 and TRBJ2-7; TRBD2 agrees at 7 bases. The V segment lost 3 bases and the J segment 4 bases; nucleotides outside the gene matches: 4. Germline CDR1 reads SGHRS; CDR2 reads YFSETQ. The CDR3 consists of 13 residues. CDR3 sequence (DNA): TGCGCCAGCAGCTCTTCGGGGGGATACGAGCAGTACTTC. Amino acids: CASSSSGGYEQYF.

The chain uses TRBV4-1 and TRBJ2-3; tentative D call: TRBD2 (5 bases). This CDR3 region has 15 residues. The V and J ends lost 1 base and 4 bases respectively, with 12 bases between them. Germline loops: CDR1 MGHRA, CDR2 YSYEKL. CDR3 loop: CASSQGGLAADTQYF. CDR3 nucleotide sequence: TGCGCCAGCAGCCAAGGAGGGTTGGCTGCAGATACGCAGTATTTT.

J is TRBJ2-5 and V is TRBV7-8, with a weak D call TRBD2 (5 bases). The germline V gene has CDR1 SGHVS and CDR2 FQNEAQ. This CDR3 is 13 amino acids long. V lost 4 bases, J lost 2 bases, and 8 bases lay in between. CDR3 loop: CASSSPGQETQYF. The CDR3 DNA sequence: TGTGCCAGCAGCTCGCCGGGACAAGAGACCCAGTACTTC.

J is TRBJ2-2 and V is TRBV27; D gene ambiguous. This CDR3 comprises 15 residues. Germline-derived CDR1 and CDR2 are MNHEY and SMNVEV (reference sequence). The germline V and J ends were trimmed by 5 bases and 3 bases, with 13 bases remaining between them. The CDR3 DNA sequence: TGTGCCAGCAGTCAAAAGTATCGGGACACCGGGGAGCTGTTTTTT. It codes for CASSQKYRDTGELFF.

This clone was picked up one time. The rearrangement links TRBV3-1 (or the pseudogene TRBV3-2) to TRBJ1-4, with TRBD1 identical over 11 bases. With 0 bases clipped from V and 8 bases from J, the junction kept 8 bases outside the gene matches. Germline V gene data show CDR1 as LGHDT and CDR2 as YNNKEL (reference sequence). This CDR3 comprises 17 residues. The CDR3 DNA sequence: TGTGCCAGCAGCCAAGATCGGACAGGGGGCGCCCGGGAAAAACTGTTTTTT. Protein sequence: CASSQDRTGGAREKLFF.